Detailed here is one T cell receptor beta chain. Its specificity is unknown. This sample is drawn from a study of cytomegalovirus exposure and HLA in healthy donors. V was clipped by 9 bases and J by 2 bases; unmatched bases: 11. There are 15 residues in the CDR3. Germline V CDR1 and CDR2: MDHEN, SYDVKM. PCR was performed using 60 Vbeta and 13 Jbeta primers. Repertoires were generated with immunoSEQ multiplex PCR, while TCRdb's copy carries only in-frame clones and drops some. The repertoire includes roughly 190,000 clones, 81% of them detected once, and less than 2% sits in the top ten. Study-wide points: Immune exposure information available was restricted to CMV serostatus.

This chain links TRBV28 with TRBJ2-3, with 7 nucleotides matching TRBD2. Sequenced input: PBMCs. The TCR sequence derives from a man younger than 35 in good health and CMV-seronegative. CDR3 in DNA: TGTGCCAGTACGGGCGGCGGGAGAGTCACAGATACGCAGTATTTT. The encoded protein is CASTGGGRVTDTQYF.